These 3 T cell receptor beta chains were all obtained from the same sample, sequenced in a study of T cells expressing NK-cell markers. TCRdb re-called the 5' RACE reads; every CDR3 protein appears as one record, without DNA. The sample's table shows 250,000 to 300,000 distinct CDR3 sequences. Sequences were obtained from blood T cells: a sorted CD56 or NKG2C T cell subset, CD4+ or CD8+ T cells, or bulk PBMC T cells (not recorded which). The receptor source for this set is a woman aged 18 to 69 in good health.

The rearrangement joins TRBV7-9 to TRBJ2-2. The CDR3 is 14 amino acids. Germline V gene sequence: CDR1 SEHNR, CDR2 FQNEAQ (reference sequence). CDR3: CASSSRTLTGELFF.

The genes are TRBV3-1 and TRBJ2-1; no DNA is available, so the TRBD2 call from TCRdb remains unchecked. The germline CDR1 and CDR2 sequences are LGHDT and YNNKEL (reference sequence). The CDR3 spans 15 residues. The CDR3: CASSQGAGGPREQFF.

The genes are TRBV18 and TRBJ2-7; with no DNA, the TCRdb D assignment of TRBD1 cannot be verified. Looked up from germline, CDR1 is KGHSH and CDR2 is LQKENI. The CDR3 loop spans 17 amino acids. The CDR3 protein is CASSPVGTGDRYYEQYF.